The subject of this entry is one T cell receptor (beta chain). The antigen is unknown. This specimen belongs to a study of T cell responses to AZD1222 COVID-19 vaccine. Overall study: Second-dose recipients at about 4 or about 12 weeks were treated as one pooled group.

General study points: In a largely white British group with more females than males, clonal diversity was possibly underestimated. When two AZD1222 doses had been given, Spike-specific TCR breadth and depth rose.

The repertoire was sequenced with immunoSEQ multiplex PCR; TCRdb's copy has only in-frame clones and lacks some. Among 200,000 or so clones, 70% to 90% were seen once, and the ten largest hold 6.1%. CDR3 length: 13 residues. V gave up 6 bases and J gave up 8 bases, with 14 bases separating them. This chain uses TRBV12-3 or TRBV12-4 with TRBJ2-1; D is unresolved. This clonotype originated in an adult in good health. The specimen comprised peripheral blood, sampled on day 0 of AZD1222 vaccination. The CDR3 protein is CASRRLFSYEQFF. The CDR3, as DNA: TGTGCCAGCAGACGGCTCTTCAGCTATGAGCAGTTCTTC.